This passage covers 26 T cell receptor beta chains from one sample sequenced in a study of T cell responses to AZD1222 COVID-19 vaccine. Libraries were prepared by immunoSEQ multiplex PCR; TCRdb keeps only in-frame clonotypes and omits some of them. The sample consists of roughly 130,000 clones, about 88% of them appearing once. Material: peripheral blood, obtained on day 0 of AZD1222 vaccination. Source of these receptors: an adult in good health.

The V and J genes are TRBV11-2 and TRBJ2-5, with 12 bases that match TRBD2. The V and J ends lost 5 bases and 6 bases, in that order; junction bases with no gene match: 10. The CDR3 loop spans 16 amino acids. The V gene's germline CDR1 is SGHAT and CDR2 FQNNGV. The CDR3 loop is CASSPRTLAGGKTQYF. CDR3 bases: TGTGCCAGCAGCCCTAGAACACTAGCGGGAGGAAAGACCCAGTACTTC. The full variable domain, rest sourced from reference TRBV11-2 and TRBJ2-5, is EAGVAQSPRYKIIEKRQSVAFWCNPISGHATLYWYQQILGQGPKLLIQFQNNGVVDDSQLPKDRFSAERLKGVDSTLKIQPAKLEDSAVYLCASSPRTLAGGKTQYFGPGTRLLVL.

CDR3 in amino acids: CASSIRQNTEAFF. The DNA of the CDR3 is TGTGCCAGTAGTATCCGGCAGAACACTGAAGCTTTCTTT. The chain combines TRBV19 with TRBJ1-1, with no clear D. Trimming removed 3 bases at V and 1 base at J, with 6 bases between. The germline V gene has CDR1 LNHDA and CDR2 SQIVND (reference sequence). CDR3 size: 13 residues.

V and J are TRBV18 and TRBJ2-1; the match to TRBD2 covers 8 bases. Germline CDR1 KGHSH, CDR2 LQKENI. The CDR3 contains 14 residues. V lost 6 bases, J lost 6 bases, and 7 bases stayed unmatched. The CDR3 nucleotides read TGTGCCAGCTCTTGGACTAGCCGCGGCAATGAGCAGTTCTTC. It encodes CASSWTSRGNEQFF. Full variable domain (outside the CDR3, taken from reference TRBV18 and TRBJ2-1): NAGVMQNPRHLVRRRGQEARLRCSPMKGHSHVYWYRQLPEEGLKFMVYLQKENIIDESGMPKERFSAEFPKEGPSILRIQQVVRGDSAAYFCASSWTSRGNEQFFGPGTRLTVL.

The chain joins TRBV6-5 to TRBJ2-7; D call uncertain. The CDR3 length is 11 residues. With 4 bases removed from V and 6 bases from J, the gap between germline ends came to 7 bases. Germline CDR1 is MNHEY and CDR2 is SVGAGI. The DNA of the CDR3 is TGTGCCAGCAGTTCTAGAGGCGAGCAGTACTTC. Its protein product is CASSSRGEQYF.

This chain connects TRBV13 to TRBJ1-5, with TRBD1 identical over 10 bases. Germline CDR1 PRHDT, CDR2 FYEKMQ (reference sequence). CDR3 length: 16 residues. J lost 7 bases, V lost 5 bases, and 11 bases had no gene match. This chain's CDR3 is CASSEGQGPPTQPQHF. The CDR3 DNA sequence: TGTGCCAGCAGCGAGGGACAGGGGCCGCCAACGCAGCCCCAGCATTTT.

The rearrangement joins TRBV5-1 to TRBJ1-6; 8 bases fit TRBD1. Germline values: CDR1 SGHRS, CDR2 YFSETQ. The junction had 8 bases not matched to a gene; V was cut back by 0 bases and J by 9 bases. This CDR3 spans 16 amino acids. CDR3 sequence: CASSLAPGGNGSPLHF. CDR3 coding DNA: TGCGCCAGCAGCTTGGCGCCAGGGGGCAATGGTTCACCCCTCCACTTT.

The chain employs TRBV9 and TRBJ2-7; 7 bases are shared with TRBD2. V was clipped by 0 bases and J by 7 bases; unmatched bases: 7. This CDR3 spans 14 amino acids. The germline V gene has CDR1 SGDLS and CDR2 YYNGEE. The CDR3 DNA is TGTGCCAGCAGCGTAGACCCTAGCGGCGGGGAGCAGTACTTC. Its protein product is CASSVDPSGGEQYF.

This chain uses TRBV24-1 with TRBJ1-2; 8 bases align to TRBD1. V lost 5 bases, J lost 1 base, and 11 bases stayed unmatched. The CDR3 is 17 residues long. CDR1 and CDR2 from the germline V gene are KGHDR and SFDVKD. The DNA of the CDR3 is TGTGCCACCAGTGCTCCTCAGGGGGCGAGGGGTAACTATGGCTACACCTTC. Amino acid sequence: CATSAPQGARGNYGYTF.

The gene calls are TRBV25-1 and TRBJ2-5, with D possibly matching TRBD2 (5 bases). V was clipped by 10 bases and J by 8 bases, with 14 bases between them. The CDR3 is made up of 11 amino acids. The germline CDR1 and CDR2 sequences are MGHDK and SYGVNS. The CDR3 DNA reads TGTGCCATCGGATTGGGAGAAACCCAGTACTTC. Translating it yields CAIGLGETQYF.

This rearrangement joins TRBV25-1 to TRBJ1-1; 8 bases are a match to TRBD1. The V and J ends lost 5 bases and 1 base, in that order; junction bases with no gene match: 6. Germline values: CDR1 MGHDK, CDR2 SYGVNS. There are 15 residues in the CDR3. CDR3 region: CASSPGDRRNTEAFF. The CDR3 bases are TGTGCCAGCAGTCCGGGGGACAGGAGGAACACTGAAGCTTTCTTT.

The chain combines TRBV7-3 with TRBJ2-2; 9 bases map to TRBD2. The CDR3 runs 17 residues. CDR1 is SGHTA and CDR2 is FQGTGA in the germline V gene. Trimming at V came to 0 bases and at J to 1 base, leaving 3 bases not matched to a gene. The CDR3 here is CASSLTGSGGNTGELFF. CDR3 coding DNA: TGTGCCAGCAGCTTAACCGGTAGCGGGGGGAACACCGGGGAGCTGTTTTTT.

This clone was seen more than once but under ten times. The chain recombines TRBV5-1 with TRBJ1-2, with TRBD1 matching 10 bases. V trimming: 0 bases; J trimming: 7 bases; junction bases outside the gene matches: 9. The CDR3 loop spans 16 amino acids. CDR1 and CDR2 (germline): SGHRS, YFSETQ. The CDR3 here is CASSLATPGQGFGYTF. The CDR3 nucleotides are TGCGCCAGCAGCTTGGCGACCCCGGGACAGGGGTTTGGCTACACCTTC.

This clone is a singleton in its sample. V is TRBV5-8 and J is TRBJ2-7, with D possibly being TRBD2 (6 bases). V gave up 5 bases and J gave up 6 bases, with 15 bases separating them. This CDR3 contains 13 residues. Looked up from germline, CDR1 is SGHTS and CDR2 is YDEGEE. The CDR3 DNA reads TGTGCCAGCAGGGGACTCCCCGTGCGCGAGCAGTACTTC. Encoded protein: CASRGLPVREQYF.

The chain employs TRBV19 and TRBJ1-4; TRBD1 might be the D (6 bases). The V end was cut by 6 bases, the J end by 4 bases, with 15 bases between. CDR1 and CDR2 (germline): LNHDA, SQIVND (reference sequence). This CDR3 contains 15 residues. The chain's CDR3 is CASSPRTAVNEKLFF. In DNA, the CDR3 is TGTGCCAGTAGCCCTCGGACAGCCGTTAATGAAAAACTGTTTTTT.

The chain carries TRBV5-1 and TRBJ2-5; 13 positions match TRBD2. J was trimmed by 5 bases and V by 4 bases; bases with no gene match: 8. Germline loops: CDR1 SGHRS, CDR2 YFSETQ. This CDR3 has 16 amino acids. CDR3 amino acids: CASSPGLAGAVETQYF. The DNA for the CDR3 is TGCGCCAGCAGCCCCGGACTAGCGGGAGCGGTGGAGACCCAGTACTTC.

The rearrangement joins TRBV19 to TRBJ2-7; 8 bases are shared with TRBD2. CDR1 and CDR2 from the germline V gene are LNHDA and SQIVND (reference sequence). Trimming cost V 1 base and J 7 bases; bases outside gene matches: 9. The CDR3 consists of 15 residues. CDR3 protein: CASSIVLAAGVEQYF. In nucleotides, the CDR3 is TGTGCCAGTAGTATAGTCCTAGCAGCGGGAGTTGAGCAGTACTTC.

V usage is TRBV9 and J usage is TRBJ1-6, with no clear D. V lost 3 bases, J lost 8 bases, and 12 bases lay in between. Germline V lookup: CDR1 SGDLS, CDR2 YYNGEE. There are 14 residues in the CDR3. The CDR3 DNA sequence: TGTGCCAGCAGCGCGGGTCTTGAACATTCACCCCTCCACTTT. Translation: CASSAGLEHSPLHF.

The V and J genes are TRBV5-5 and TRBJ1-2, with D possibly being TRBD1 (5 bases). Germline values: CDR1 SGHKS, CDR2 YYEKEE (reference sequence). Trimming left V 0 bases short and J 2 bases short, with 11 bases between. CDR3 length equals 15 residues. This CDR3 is CASSLAAGHNYGYTF. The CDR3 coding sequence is TGTGCCAGCAGCTTGGCGGCAGGGCACAACTATGGCTACACCTTC.

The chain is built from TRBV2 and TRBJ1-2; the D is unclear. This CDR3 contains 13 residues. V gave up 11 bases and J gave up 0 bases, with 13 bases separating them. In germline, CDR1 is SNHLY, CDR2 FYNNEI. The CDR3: CASNRVANYGYTF. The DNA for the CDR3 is TGTGCCTCCAACCGGGTAGCTAACTATGGCTACACCTTC.

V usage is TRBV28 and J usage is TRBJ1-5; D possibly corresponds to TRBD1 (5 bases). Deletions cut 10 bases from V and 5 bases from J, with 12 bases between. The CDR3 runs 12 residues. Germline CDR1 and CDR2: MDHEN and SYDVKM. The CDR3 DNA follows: TGTGCCACCACGTCGGGGGATCAGCCCCAGCATTTT. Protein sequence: CATTSGDQPQHF.

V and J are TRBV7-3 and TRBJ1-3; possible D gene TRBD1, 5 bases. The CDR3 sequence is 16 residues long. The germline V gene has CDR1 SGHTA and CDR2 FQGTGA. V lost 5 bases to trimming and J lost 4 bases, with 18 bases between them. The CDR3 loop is CASSRLGGARGNTIYF. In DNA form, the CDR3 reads TGTGCCAGCAGCCGATTAGGCGGGGCAAGAGGAAACACCATATATTTT.

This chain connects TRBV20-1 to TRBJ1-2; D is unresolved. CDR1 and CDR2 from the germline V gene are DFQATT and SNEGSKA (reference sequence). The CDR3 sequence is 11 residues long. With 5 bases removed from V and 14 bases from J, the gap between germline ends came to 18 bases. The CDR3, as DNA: TGCAGTGCTCCGTCGCTACAGAGATCTACCTTC. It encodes CSAPSLQRSTF.

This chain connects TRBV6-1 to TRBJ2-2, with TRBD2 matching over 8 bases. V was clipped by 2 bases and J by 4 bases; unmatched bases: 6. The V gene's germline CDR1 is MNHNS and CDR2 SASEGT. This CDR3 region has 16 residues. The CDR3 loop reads CASSELGGRTTGELFF. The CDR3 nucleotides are TGTGCCAGCAGTGAATTGGGCGGGAGGACCACCGGGGAGCTGTTTTTT.

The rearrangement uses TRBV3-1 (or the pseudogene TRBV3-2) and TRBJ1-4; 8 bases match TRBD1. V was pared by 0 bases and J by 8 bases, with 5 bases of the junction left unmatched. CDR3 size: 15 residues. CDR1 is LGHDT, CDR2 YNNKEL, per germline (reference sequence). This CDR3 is CASSQDRGPREKLFF. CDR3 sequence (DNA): TGTGCCAGCAGCCAAGACAGGGGGCCTAGGGAAAAACTGTTTTTT.

Written as DNA, the CDR3 is TGTGCCAGCAGCCAGGGCACCTCTGGAAACACCATATATTTT. This gives the protein CASSQGTSGNTIYF. The chain employs TRBV3-1 (or the pseudogene TRBV3-2) and TRBJ1-3, with unresolved D. Trimming removed 3 bases at V and 0 bases at J, with 6 bases between. There are 14 residues in the CDR3. The germline V gene has CDR1 LGHDT and CDR2 YNNKEL (reference sequence).

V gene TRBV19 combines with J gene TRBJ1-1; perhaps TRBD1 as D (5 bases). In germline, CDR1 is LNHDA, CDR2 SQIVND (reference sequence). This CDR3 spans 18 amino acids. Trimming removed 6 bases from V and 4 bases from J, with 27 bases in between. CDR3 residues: CASRNPDTSTLTITEAFF. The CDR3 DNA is TGTGCCAGTAGAAACCCGGACACCTCGACACTTACCATCACTGAAGCTTTCTTT. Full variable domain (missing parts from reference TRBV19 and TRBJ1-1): DGGITQSPKYLFRKEGQNVTLSCEQNLNHDAMYWYRQDPGQGLRLIYYSQIVNDFQKGDIAEGYSVSREKKESFPLTVTSAQKNPTAFYLCASRNPDTSTLTITEAFFGQGTRLTVV.